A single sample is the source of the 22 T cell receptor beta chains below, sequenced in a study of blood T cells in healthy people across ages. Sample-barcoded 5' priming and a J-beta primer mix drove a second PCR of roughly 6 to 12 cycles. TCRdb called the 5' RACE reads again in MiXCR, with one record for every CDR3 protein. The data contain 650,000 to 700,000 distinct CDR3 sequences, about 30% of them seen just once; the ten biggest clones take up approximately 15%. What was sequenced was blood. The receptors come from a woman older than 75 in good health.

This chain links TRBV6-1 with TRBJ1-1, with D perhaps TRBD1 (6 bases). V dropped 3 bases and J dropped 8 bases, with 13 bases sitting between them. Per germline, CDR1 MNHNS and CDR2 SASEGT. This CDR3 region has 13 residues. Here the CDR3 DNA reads TGTGCCAGCAGTGAGACAGTCCAGGGGGAAGCTTTCTTT. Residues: CASSETVQGEAFF.

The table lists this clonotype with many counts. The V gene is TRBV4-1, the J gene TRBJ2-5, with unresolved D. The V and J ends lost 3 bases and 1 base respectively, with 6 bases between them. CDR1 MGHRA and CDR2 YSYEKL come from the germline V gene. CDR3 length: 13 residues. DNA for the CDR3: TGCGCCAGCAGCCAGAACCCCCAAGAGACCCAGTACTTC. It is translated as CASSQNPQETQYF.

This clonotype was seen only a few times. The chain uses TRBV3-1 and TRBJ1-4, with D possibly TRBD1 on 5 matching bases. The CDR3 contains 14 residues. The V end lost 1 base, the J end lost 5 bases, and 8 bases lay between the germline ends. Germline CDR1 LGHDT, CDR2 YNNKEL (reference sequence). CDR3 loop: CASSQGGGNEKLFF. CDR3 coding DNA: TGTGCCAGCAGCCAAGGGGGGGGAAATGAAAAACTGTTTTTT.

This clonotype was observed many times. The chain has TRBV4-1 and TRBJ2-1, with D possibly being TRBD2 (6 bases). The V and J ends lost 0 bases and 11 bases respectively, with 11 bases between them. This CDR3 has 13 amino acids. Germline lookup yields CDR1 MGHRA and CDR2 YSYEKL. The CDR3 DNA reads TGCGCCAGCAGCCAAGAACGGCTAGCGAAGCAGTTCTTC. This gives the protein CASSQERLAKQFF.

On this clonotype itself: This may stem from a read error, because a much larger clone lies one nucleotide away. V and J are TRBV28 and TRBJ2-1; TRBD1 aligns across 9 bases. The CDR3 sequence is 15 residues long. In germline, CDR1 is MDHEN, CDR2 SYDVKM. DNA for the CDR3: TGTGCCAGCAGCCCCATCGGACAGGGGATCAATGGGCAGTTCTTC. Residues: CASSPIGQGINGQFF.

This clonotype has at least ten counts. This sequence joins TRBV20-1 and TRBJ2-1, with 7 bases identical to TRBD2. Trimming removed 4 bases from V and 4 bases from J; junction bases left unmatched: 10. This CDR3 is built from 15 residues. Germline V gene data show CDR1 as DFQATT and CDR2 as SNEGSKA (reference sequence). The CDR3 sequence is CSAISFGGGYNEQFF. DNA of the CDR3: TGCAGTGCTATCTCCTTTGGCGGGGGTTACAATGAGCAGTTCTTC.

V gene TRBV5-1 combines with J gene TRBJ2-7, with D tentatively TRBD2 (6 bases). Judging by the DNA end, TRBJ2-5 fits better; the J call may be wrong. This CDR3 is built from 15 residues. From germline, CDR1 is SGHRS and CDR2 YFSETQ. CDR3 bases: TGCGCCAGCAGCCCTGGGACTTCGGAAGGGGAGACCCAGTACTTC. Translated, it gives CASSPGTSEGETQYF.

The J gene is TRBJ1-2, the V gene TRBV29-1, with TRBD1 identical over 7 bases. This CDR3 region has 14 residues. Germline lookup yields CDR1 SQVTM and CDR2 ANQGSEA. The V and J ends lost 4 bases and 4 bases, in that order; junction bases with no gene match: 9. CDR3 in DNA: TGCAGCGTTGTAATGACAGGGAGAAGCTATGGCTACACCTTC. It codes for CSVVMTGRSYGYTF.

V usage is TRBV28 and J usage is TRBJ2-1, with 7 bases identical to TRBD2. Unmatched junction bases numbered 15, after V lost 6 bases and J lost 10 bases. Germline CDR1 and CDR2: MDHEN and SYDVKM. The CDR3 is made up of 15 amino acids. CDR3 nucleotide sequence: TGTGCCAGCAGGGGAGCTAGCGGTTCGGGAAGGGAGCAGTTCTTC. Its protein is CASRGASGSGREQFF.

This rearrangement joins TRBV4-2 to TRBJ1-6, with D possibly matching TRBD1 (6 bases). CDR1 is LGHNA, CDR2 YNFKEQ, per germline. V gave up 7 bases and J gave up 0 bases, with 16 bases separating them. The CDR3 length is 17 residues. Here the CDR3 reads CASNLVGGASYNSPLHF. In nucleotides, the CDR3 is TGTGCCAGCAACCTGGTGGGGGGCGCCTCCTATAATTCACCCCTCCACTTT.

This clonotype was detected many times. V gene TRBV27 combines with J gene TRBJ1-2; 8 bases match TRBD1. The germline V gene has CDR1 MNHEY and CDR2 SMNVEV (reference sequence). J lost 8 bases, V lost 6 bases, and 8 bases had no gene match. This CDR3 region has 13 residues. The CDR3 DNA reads TGTGCCAGCAGGAAAGCAGGGGGCGTCGGCTACACCTTC. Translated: CASRKAGGVGYTF.

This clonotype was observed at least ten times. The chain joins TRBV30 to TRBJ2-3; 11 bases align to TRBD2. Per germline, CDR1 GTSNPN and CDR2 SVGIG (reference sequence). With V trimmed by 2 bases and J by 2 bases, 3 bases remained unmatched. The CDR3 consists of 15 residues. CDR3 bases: TGTGCCTGGAGTCGACTAGCGGGGACCACAGATACGCAGTATTTT. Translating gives CAWSRLAGTTDTQYF.

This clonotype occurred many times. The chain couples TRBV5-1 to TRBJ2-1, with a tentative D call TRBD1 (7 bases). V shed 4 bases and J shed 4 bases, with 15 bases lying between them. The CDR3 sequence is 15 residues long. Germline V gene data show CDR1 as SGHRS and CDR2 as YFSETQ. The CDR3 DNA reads TGCGCCAGCAGCCAGGGGCAGGGGGGATACAATGAGCAGTTCTTC. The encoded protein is CASSQGQGGYNEQFF.

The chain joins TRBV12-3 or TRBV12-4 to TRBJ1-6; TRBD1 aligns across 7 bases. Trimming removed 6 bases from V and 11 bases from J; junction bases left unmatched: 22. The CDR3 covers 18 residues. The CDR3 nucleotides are TGTGCCAGCAGCGCCGGGACAGCCGGACGTGGGAGGGATCCACCCCTCCACTTT. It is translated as CASSAGTAGRGRDPPLHF.

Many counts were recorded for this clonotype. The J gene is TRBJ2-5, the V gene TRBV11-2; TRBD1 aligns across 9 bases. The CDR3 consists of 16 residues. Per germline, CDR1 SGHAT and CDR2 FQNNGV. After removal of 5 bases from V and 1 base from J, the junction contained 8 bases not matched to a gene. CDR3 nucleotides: TGTGCCAGCAGCCAGGGGACAGGGAGCTCCCAAGAGACCCAGTACTTC. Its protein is CASSQGTGSSQETQYF.

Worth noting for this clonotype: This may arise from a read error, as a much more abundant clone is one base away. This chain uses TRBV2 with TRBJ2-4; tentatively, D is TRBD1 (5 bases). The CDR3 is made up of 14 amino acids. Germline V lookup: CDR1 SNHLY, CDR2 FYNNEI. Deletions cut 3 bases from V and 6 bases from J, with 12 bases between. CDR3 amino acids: CASSDWQGRNIQYF. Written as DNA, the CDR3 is TGTGCCAGCAGTGACTGGCAGGGCCGAAACATTCAGTACTTC.

The CDR3 is CASSWGYGYTF. In DNA form, the CDR3 reads TGTGCCAGCAGCTGGGGGTATGGCTACACCTTC. This chain links TRBV5-6 with TRBJ1-2, with D possibly TRBD1 on 5 matching bases. Germline lookup yields CDR1 SGHDT and CDR2 YYEEEE. CDR3 length: 11 residues. V was shortened by 3 bases and J by 5 bases, with 5 bases between the two germline ends.

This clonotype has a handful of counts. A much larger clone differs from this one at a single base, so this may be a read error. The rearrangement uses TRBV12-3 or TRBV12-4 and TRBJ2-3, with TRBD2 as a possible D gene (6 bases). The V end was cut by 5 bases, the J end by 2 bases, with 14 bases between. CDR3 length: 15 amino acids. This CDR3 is CASSPGGGTTDTQYF. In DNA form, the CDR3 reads TGTGCCAGCAGTCCCGGGGGAGGTACCACAGATACGCAGTATTTT.

Written as DNA, the CDR3 is TGTGCCAGCCTGCCTGAAGCGGGGCTAAATCAGCCCCAGCATTTT. Amino acids: CASLPEAGLNQPQHF. The V call is TRBV2, the J call TRBJ1-5; the D gene is possibly TRBD1 (5 bases). This CDR3 contains 15 residues. CDR1 is SNHLY and CDR2 is FYNNEI in the germline V gene. V lost 8 bases to trimming and J lost 4 bases, with 18 bases between them.

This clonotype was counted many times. CDR3 DNA: TGCAGTGCTAGGGGGCTAGCGGGACGCCACGAGCAGTACTTC. This translates into CSARGLAGRHEQYF. This chain connects TRBV20-1 to TRBJ2-7, with TRBD2 matching 9 bases. V lost 3 bases to trimming and J lost 5 bases; unmatched junction nucleotides: 8. This CDR3 has 14 amino acids. Germline V lookup: CDR1 DFQATT, CDR2 SNEGSKA (reference sequence).

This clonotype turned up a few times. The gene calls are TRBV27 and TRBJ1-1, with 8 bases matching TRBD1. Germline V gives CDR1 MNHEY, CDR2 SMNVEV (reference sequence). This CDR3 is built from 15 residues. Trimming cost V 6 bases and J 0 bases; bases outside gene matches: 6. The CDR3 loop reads CASSRTGTMNTEAFF. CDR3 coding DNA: TGTGCCAGCAGCCGGACAGGGACCATGAACACTGAAGCTTTCTTT.

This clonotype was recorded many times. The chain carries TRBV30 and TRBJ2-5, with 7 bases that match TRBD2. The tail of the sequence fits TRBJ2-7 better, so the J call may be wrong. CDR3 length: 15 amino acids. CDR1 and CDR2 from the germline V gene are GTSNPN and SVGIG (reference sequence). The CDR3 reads CAWSVTRGVLSEQYF. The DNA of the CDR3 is TGTGCCTGGAGTGTCACCCGGGGGGTCCTCAGCGAGCAGTACTTC.